This T cell receptor beta chain was captured in a study of human T cells and chemical hapten exposure. The CDR3 covers 14 residues. Germline values: CDR1 KGHDR, CDR2 SFDVKD. Using its own MiXCR run on the RACE reads, TCRdb lists one record per CDR3 protein. The table shows 95,000 to 150,000 distinct CDR3 sequences, with roughly an eighth occurring only once. This clonotype came up a few times. Antigen: not known. One end of the junction varies from germline; a read error may be responsible. Regarding the study as a whole: Clustering by CDR3 similarity yielded significantly more large clusters from expanded TCRs than controls.

The time point here: patch test 1, 2 weeks after DPC sensitization. Treatment denoted: therapeutic diphenylcyclopropenone sensitization with weekly scalp DPC. The rearrangement links TRBV24-1 to TRBJ1-5; tentative D call: TRBD1 (5 bases). The sequences come from whole blood, collected in connection with sensitization to the hapten diphenylcyclopropenone (DPC). The sequence was collected from a man younger than 35 with alopecia areata. Some clones in this sample may be carry-over from other donors' samples. CDR3 residues: CATSDGTVNQPQHF. The CDR3, as DNA: TGTGCCACTAGTGATGGGACGGTGAATCAGCCCCAGCATTTT.